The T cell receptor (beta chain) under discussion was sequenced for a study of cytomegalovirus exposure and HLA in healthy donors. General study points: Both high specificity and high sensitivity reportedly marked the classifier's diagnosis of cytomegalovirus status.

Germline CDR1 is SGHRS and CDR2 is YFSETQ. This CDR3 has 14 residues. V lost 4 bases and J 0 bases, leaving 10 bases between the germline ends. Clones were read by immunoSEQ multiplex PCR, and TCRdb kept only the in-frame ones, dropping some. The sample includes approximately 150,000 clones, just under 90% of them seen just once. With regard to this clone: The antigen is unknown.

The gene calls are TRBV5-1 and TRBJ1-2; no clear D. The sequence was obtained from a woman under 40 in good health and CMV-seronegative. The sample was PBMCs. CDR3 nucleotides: TGCGCCAGCAGCGGTGATCCAGCTAACTATGGCTACACCTTC. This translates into CASSGDPANYGYTF.